This T cell receptor beta chain was profiled in a study of PD-1 blockade in mismatch repair-deficient tumors. Whole-study findings and limits: After pembrolizumab, tumor-resident clones rose rapidly, then generally contracted before radiologic responses.

With respect to this clone: The antigen is undetermined.

Trimming removed 1 base at V and 9 bases at J, with 13 bases between. The germline CDR1 and CDR2 sequences are LNHDA and SQIVND (reference sequence). The CDR3 loop spans 14 amino acids. Mismatch repair deficiency was confirmed in all patients, by PCR or immunohistochemistry. TCRdb's copy holds only in-frame clones and misses some; the assay was immunoSEQ multiplex PCR. The table shows around 18,000 clones, with 84% occurring only once. The chain is built from TRBV19 and TRBJ2-1; D remains ambiguous. The receptor was isolated from an adult with mismatch repair-deficient cancer. The sequences come from PBMCs, collected approximately five months after starting pembrolizumab. DNA for the CDR3: TGTGCCAGTAGTATAGTAAATAGCCGCAGTGAGCAGTTCTTC. It yields the protein CASSIVNSRSEQFF.